The present T cell receptor beta chain was sequenced within a study of T cell changes during pregnancy in multiple sclerosis. TCRdb's table, derived via immunoSEQ multiplex PCR, lists solely in-frame clones and lacks some. Of 35,000 to 55,000 clones in the sample, roughly 92% were seen once. The CDR3 spans 16 residues. Looked up from germline, CDR1 is MDHEN and CDR2 is SYDVKM. The V gene lost 1 base and the J gene lost 4 bases, with 16 bases spanning the gap. The genes are TRBV28 and TRBJ1-2; maybe TRBD1 (5 bases). The specimen was peripheral blood, collected in the third trimester of pregnancy. This clonotype was sampled from a female donor with multiple sclerosis, enrolled in a pregnancy study. CDR3 region: CASSLFGGGGAYGYTF. CDR3 DNA sequence: TGTGCCAGCAGTTTATTTGGAGGCGGCGGGGCCTATGGCTACACCTTC.